The 14 T cell receptor beta chains reported below all come from one sample, sequenced in a study of T cell responses to AZD1222 COVID-19 vaccine. Sequencing used immunoSEQ multiplex PCR; TCRdb keeps in-frame clones, though not all of them. The table shows roughly 120,000 clones, with about 90% occurring only once. Sequencing used peripheral blood, obtained on day 0 of AZD1222 vaccination. Source of these receptors: an adult in good health.

The CDR3 DNA is TGTGCCAGCAGCTCCAGCAGGCGGGGAGGGGAAGCTTTCTTT. It specifies CASSSSRRGGEAFF. The V call is TRBV5-4, the J call TRBJ1-1; D remains ambiguous. V lost 3 bases, J lost 8 bases, and 17 bases lay in between. Germline lookup yields CDR1 SGHNT and CDR2 YYREEE (reference sequence). The CDR3 loop spans 14 amino acids.

This chain uses TRBV2 with TRBJ1-4, with D possibly matching TRBD1 (5 bases). Trimming left V 5 bases short and J 5 bases short, with 12 bases between. Germline V gives CDR1 SNHLY, CDR2 FYNNEI. CDR3 length: 14 residues. The CDR3 loop is CASSRDETNEKLFF. CDR3 in DNA: TGTGCCAGCAGTCGGGACGAGACCAATGAAAAACTGTTTTTT.

The gene calls are TRBV2 and TRBJ1-5; tentatively, D is TRBD1 (6 bases). There are 12 residues in the CDR3. Germline V lookup: CDR1 SNHLY, CDR2 FYNNEI. V lost 8 bases to trimming and J lost 5 bases, with 10 bases between them. Here the CDR3 DNA reads TGTGCCAGCGGGGGGGCTTATCAGCCCCAGCATTTT. As protein: CASGGAYQPQHF.

V gene TRBV18 combines with J gene TRBJ1-1; D is perhaps TRBD1 (6 bases). Trimming took 3 bases from V and 0 from J, leaving 8 bases between them. Germline CDR1 and CDR2: KGHSH and LQKENI. CDR3 size: 14 residues. The CDR3 bases are TGTGCCAGCTCACCCTGGACAGTGAACACTGAAGCTTTCTTT. As protein: CASSPWTVNTEAFF.

Regarding this clone: This specimen includes other DNA sequences encoding the same CDR3. The J gene is TRBJ1-2, the V gene TRBV30; 9 bases fit TRBD1. V dropped 0 bases and J dropped 7; count of bases not matched to a gene: 3. Germline V gives CDR1 GTSNPN, CDR2 SVGIG (reference sequence). This CDR3 comprises 13 residues. For the CDR3, the DNA is TGTGCCTGGAGTGTTGGGACAGGGTTTGGCTACACCTTC. This codes for CAWSVGTGFGYTF.

This clone was recorded once. The genes are TRBV29-1 and TRBJ1-2; D is unresolved. CDR1 SQVTM and CDR2 ANQGSEA come from the germline V gene. This CDR3 contains 14 residues. V lost 4 bases and J lost 5, with 17 bases in between. This CDR3 reads CSVGLQTGWYGYTF. Written as DNA, the CDR3 is TGCAGCGTTGGCCTTCAGACGGGGTGGTATGGCTACACCTTC.

The J gene is TRBJ1-4, the V gene TRBV29-1; the D is unclear. The CDR3 is 13 residues long. CDR1 and CDR2 from the germline V gene are SQVTM and ANQGSEA. Trimming removed 0 bases from V and 4 bases from J, with 6 bases in between. CDR3 sequence: CSVEEQINEKLFF. The CDR3, as DNA: TGCAGCGTTGAAGAACAGATTAATGAAAAACTGTTTTTT.

The chain links TRBV5-6 to TRBJ1-4; D gene uncertain. The ends were cut back, 6 bases at V and 5 bases at J, with 11 bases in the middle. Germline-derived CDR1 and CDR2 are SGHDT and YYEEEE. The CDR3 loop spans 13 amino acids. CDR3 protein: CASTFMGNEKLFF. The CDR3 DNA reads TGTGCCAGCACCTTCATGGGGAATGAAAAACTGTTTTTT.

V is TRBV28 and J is TRBJ2-6; D is perhaps TRBD1 (6 bases). The germline V gene has CDR1 MDHEN and CDR2 SYDVKM. Trimming stripped 0 bases from V and 4 bases from J, with 7 bases between. This CDR3 has 15 residues. The CDR3, as DNA: TGTGCCAGCAGTTTATGGGGGGCAGGGGCCAACGTCCTGACTTTC. This codes for CASSLWGAGANVLTF.

The chain joins TRBV9 to TRBJ1-6, with TRBD1 identical over 9 bases. Trimming at V came to 0 bases and at J to 3 bases, leaving 1 base not matched to a gene. The CDR3 spans 16 residues. In germline, CDR1 is SGDLS, CDR2 YYNGEE. The CDR3 sequence: CASSVGQGDYNSPLHF. CDR3 DNA: TGTGCCAGCAGCGTAGGACAGGGGGACTATAATTCACCCCTCCACTTT.

This chain joins TRBV7-9 and TRBJ1-2; tentative D call: TRBD1 (6 bases). The CDR3 is 18 residues long. Trimming removed 3 bases from V and 0 bases from J, with 20 bases in between. Looked up from germline, CDR1 is SEHNR and CDR2 is FQNEAQ (reference sequence). The CDR3 reads CASSLGAGVEDSNYGYTF. CDR3 coding DNA: TGTGCCAGCAGCTTGGGGGCCGGGGTGGAGGACTCTAACTATGGCTACACCTTC. The full variable domain, in which reference TRBV7-9 and TRBJ1-2 provide the parts outside the CDR3, is DTGVSQNPRHKITKRGQNVTFRCDPISEHNRLYWYRQTLGQGPEFLTYFQNEAQLEKSRLLSDRFSAERPKGSFSTLEIQRTEQGDSAMYLCASSLGAGVEDSNYGYTFGSGTRLTVV.

This rearrangement joins TRBV5-6 to TRBJ1-2; 12 bases match TRBD1. This CDR3 has 14 residues. V was pared by 4 bases and J by 4 bases, with 2 bases of the junction left unmatched. Germline V lookup: CDR1 SGHDT, CDR2 YYEEEE. The CDR3 region is CASSRDRGPYGYTF. The CDR3 nucleotides read TGTGCCAGCAGCAGGGACAGGGGGCCCTATGGCTACACCTTC.

V and J are TRBV7-2 and TRBJ1-3, with 7 nucleotides matching TRBD1. Germline CDR1 and CDR2: SGHTA and FQGNSA. The CDR3 spans 16 residues. V trimming: 4 bases; J trimming: 1 base; junction bases outside the gene matches: 7. As DNA, the CDR3 is TGTGCCAGCAGCTCCTTATCACAGGGGTCTGGAAACACCATATATTTT. Translating it yields CASSSLSQGSGNTIYF.

The V gene is TRBV19, the J gene TRBJ1-5; D may be TRBD1 (5 bases). Germline-derived CDR1 and CDR2 are LNHDA and SQIVND (reference sequence). V shed 3 bases and J shed 3 bases, with 12 bases lying between them. The CDR3 extends over 15 amino acids. CDR3 sequence: CASSIMSGSNQPQHF. CDR3 DNA: TGTGCCAGTAGTATTATGTCAGGGTCCAATCAGCCCCAGCATTTT. The full variable domain, in which reference TRBV19 and TRBJ1-5 provide the parts outside the CDR3, is DGGITQSPKYLFRKEGQNVTLSCEQNLNHDAMYWYRQDPGQGLRLIYYSQIVNDFQKGDIAEGYSVSREKKESFPLTVTSAQKNPTAFYLCASSIMSGSNQPQHFGDGTRLSIL.